This passage covers 4 T cell receptor beta chains from one sample sequenced in a study of blood T cell repertoires in COVID-19 (TCRdb year 2020). Libraries were built with the immunoSEQ multiplex PCR assay. Drawn from immuneACCESS, this table holds only the in-frame rearrangements with V and J called that TCRdb kept. Clones are partly lost; checked studies trace under half to an unresolved V gene and leave the rest unexplained. This sample lists approximately 300,000 clones; 75% to 90% were detected once. The ten top clones hold about 2.5% of the sample. Sequenced input: peripheral blood. The receptors shown here come from a man between 18 and 35 years old with active or convalescent COVID-19.

This clone has a handful of counts. This chain joins TRBV7-9 and TRBJ1-4; TRBD1 agrees at 7 bases. Germline trimming cut 5 bases from V and 7 bases from J; bases unmatched to any gene: 7. This CDR3 has 14 amino acids. CDR1 and CDR2 (germline): SEHNR, FQNEAQ (reference sequence). CDR3 DNA: TGTGCCAGCAGCCCTACCGGACAGGCTGAAAAACTGTTTTTT. Its protein product is CASSPTGQAEKLFF.

The V and J genes are TRBV25-1 and TRBJ1-2; TRBD1 might be the D (6 bases). This CDR3 region has 16 residues. With 0 bases removed from V and 4 bases from J, the gap between germline ends came to 15 bases. Germline assignment: CDR1 MGHDK and CDR2 SYGVNS. CDR3 nucleotide sequence: TGTGCCAGCAGTGAATACCCCCACGGGACACTCTATGGCTACACCTTC. This translates into CASSEYPHGTLYGYTF.

In this sample, this clone turned up once. V usage is TRBV12-3 or TRBV12-4 and J usage is TRBJ1-1, with TRBD1 matching 8 bases. The ends lost 3 bases at V and 4 bases at J; junction bases unmatched: 1. This CDR3 region has 13 residues. The CDR3 nucleotides are TGTGCCAGCAGTTTTGGACAGGGCACTGAAGCTTTCTTT. Its translation: CASSFGQGTEAFF.

The gene calls are TRBV7-8 and TRBJ2-6, with D possibly being TRBD1 (6 bases). Per the germline V gene, CDR1 is SGHVS and CDR2 is FQNEAQ. The CDR3 is made up of 15 amino acids. The ends were cut back, 1 base at V and 7 bases at J, with 11 bases in the middle. The CDR3, as DNA: TGTGCCAGCAGCTTAGAAGAGGGGGTAGCCAACGTCCTGACTTTC. Amino acid sequence: CASSLEEGVANVLTF.